Listed below are T cell receptor beta chains from one sample, sequenced in a study of early T cells in non-severe SARS-CoV-2 infection. TCRdb reprocessed the 5' RACE reads with MiXCR, giving one entry per CDR3 protein. This sample has some 40,000 distinct CDR3 sequences, with roughly 5% found just once. The specimen was whole blood. These TCRs come from an adult who was a healthcare worker with PCR-confirmed SARS-CoV-2 infection or an uninfected control (not recorded which). CDR3s include the opening cysteine and the closing phenylalanine or tryptophan. The D gene is left open where the match is weak. The listing skips clone size in some rows; elsewhere it reads once, few, many or a size class.

TRBJ2-1 | TRBV7-9 | - | - | 14 | CASSLGSGGNEQFF | TGTGCCAGCAGCTTAGGATCTGGGGGCAATGAGCAGTTCTTC
TRBJ1-2 | TRBV7-2 | many | - | 13 | CASSYPENYGYTF | TGTGCCAGCTCTTACCCGGAGAACTATGGCTACACCTTC
TRBJ1-3 | TRBV7-6 | few | - | 16 | CASSLQQGLSGNTIYF | TGTGCCAGCAGCTTGCAGCAGGGTCTGAGTGGAAACACCATATATTTT
TRBJ1-1 | TRBV6-6 | many | - | 13 | CASRRPVNTEAFF | TGTGCCAGCAGGCGGCCCGTGAACACTGAAGCTTTCTTT
TRBJ2-5 | TRBV20-1 | many | - | 14 | CSAVLRLGQETQYF | TGCAGTGCCGTTCTCCGACTGGGTCAAGAGACCCAGTACTTC
TRBJ2-1 | TRBV10-1 | many | TRBD2 | 14 | CASSGSSGGAHRFF | TGCGCCAGCAGTGGTTCTAGCGGGGGGGCCCACCGGTTCTTC
TRBJ1-1 | TRBV20-1 | many | TRBD1 | 14 | CSAEDRVGNTEAFF | TGCAGTGCAGAGGACAGGGTGGGGAACACTGAAGCTTTCTTT
TRBJ1-6 | TRBV7-6 | many | - | 14 | CASSSTRQDSPLHF | TGTGCCAGCAGCTCCACTCGACAGGATTCACCCCTCCACTTT
TRBJ2-7 | TRBV12-3/TRBV12-4 | - | TRBD1 | 15 | CASRPDRGLIYVQYF | TGTGCCAGCAGACCTGACAGGGGGCTCATCTACGTGCAGTACTTC
TRBJ2-7 | TRBV2 | - | TRBD2 | 13 | CASRRGGTYEQYF | TGTGCCAGCAGACGCGGGGGAACCTACGAGCAGTACTTC
TRBJ2-7 | TRBV4-1 | many | - | 15 | CASSQVQGSSYEQYF | TGCGCCAGCAGCCAAGTACAGGGCAGCTCCTACGAGCAGTACTTC
TRBJ1-3 | TRBV29-1 | - | - | 12 | CSVGNSGNTIYF | TGCAGCGTGGGAAACTCTGGAAACACCATATATTTT
TRBJ2-2 | TRBV24-1 | many | - | 12 | CATRDDTGELFF | TGTGCCACCAGGGACGACACCGGGGAGCTGTTTTTT
TRBJ2-3 | TRBV20-1 | few | - | 14 | CSGIRGWNTDTQYF | TGCAGTGGGATTCGGGGATGGAATACAGATACGCAGTATTTT
TRBJ2-3 | TRBV15 | many | TRBD1 | 16 | CATSRDTGGQEDTQYF | TGTGCCACCAGCAGAGATACAGGGGGTCAAGAAGATACGCAGTATTTT
TRBJ2-2 | TRBV12-3/TRBV12-4 | many | - | 14 | CASSRGPNTGELFF | TGTGCCAGTAGCAGGGGTCCTAACACCGGGGAGCTGTTTTTT
TRBJ1-1 | TRBV30 | many | - | 13 | CAWSPGGDTEAFF | TGTGCCTGGAGTCCAGGCGGGGACACTGAAGCTTTCTTT
TRBJ2-1 | TRBV4-2 | - | - | 15 | CASSIGGQTYNEQFF | TGTGCCAGCAGCATCGGCGGGCAAACCTACAATGAGCAGTTCTTC
TRBJ2-4 | TRBV10-2 | many | - | 13 | CASLEPGRTIQYF | TGCGCCAGCTTAGAGCCCGGGCGGACCATTCAGTACTTC
TRBJ2-5 | TRBV12-3/TRBV12-4 | - | - | 16 | CASSLSGYTLEKTQYF | TGTGCCAGCAGCCTTTCCGGTTATACCTTGGAGAAGACCCAGTACTTC
TRBJ2-1 | TRBV20-1 | many | TRBD1 | 14 | CSASATGDYNEQFF | TGCAGTGCTAGCGCAACAGGGGACTACAATGAGCAGTTCTTC
TRBJ1-1 | TRBV5-4 | - | TRBD1 | 15 | CASSQLGQGGLEAFF | TGTGCCAGCAGCCAACTCGGACAGGGGGGCCTTGAAGCTTTCTTT
TRBJ1-5 | TRBV4-1 | many | TRBD1 | 14 | CASSPWTGSQPQHF | TGCGCCAGCAGCCCGTGGACAGGGAGCCAGCCCCAGCATTTT
TRBJ1-5 | TRBV7-8 | - | - | 16 | CASSLQAGYSNQPQHF | TGTGCCAGCAGCCTCCAAGCGGGGTATAGCAATCAGCCCCAGCATTTT
TRBJ1-1 | TRBV3-1 | many | TRBD1 | 13 | CASRPGTAPEAFF | TGTGCCAGCAGGCCCGGGACAGCACCCGAAGCTTTCTTT
TRBJ2-1 | TRBV24-1 | many | - | 13 | CATSDPGYNEQFF | TGTGCCACCAGTGATCCGGGGTACAATGAGCAGTTCTTC
TRBJ2-2 | TRBV7-2 | few | - | 15 | CASSQREMLTGELFF | TGTGCCAGCAGCCAAAGGGAGATGCTTACCGGGGAGCTGTTTTTT
TRBJ2-5 | TRBV7-9 | few | TRBD1 | 15 | CASSLPTGFQETQYF | TGTGCCAGCAGCTTACCGACAGGGTTCCAAGAGACCCAGTACTTC
TRBJ1-6 | TRBV6-1 | many | - | 14 | CASSEVAMTSPLHF | TGTGCCAGCAGTGAAGTAGCCATGACCTCACCCCTCCACTTT
TRBJ1-5 | TRBV6-6 | many | TRBD1 | 15 | CASSYGQGYNQPQHF | TGTGCCAGCAGTTACGGACAGGGATACAATCAGCCCCAGCATTTT
TRBJ2-7 | TRBV12-3/TRBV12-4 | many | - | 13 | CASSLDESYEQYF | TGTGCCAGCAGTTTAGACGAAAGCTACGAGCAGTACTTC
TRBJ2-1 | TRBV20-1 | many | - | 15 | CSAPLGGSSYNEQFF | TGCAGTGCCCCATTGGGGGGCAGCTCCTACAATGAGCAGTTCTTC
TRBJ1-1 | TRBV18 | many | TRBD1 | 15 | CASSPGQGVGTEAFF | TGTGCCAGCTCACCAGGACAGGGAGTGGGCACTGAAGCTTTCTTT
TRBJ1-3 | TRBV6-6 | many | TRBD1 | 16 | CASSDSGTGTGNTIYF | TGTGCCAGCAGCGACTCCGGGACAGGGACTGGAAACACCATATATTTT
TRBJ2-3 | TRBV20-1 | many | - | 15 | CSASTQLESTDTQYF | TGCAGTGCTAGCACCCAGCTAGAAAGCACAGATACGCAGTATTTT
TRBJ1-1 | TRBV2 | few | - | 12 | CASSTGFTEAFF | TGTGCCAGCAGTACAGGGTTCACTGAAGCTTTCTTT
TRBJ2-5 | TRBV20-1 | many | - | 11 | CSASLGETQYF | TGCAGTGCTAGCCTAGGGGAGACCCAGTACTTC
TRBJ1-6 | TRBV7-3 | few | - | 13 | CASSPRFNSPLHF | TGTGCCAGCAGCCCCAGGTTTAATTCACCCCTCCACTTT
TRBJ2-1 | TRBV30 | - | - | 14 | CAWTDGPIYNEQFF | TGTGCCTGGACCGATGGACCGATTTACAATGAGCAGTTCTTC
TRBJ1-1 | TRBV29-1 | many | - | 13 | CSVELRVSTEAFF | TGCAGCGTTGAACTGAGGGTGTCCACTGAAGCTTTCTTT
TRBJ2-1 | TRBV9 | many | TRBD1 | 15 | CASSARGQGANEQFF | TGTGCCAGCAGCGCCCGGGGGCAGGGGGCAAATGAGCAGTTCTTC
TRBJ1-4 | TRBV5-1 | many | - | 17 | CASSPDGTRITNEKLFF | TGCGCCAGTTCCCCCGACGGTACCCGTATAACTAATGAAAAACTGTTTTTT
TRBJ2-3 | TRBV4-1 | many | TRBD1 | 16 | CASSRPRTGETDTQYF | TGCGCCAGCAGCCGCCCAAGGACAGGGGAAACAGATACGCAGTATTTT
TRBJ1-2 | TRBV20-1 | many | - | 12 | CSAERRSYGYTF | TGCAGTGCTGAGAGACGATCCTATGGCTACACCTTC
TRBJ1-1 | TRBV6-2/TRBV6-3 | many | - | 13 | CASRNRENTEAFF | TGTGCCAGCAGAAACAGGGAGAACACTGAAGCTTTCTTT
TRBJ2-1 | TRBV19 | many | TRBD2 | 15 | CASSIRGLAGVEQFF | TGTGCCAGTAGTATCCGAGGACTAGCGGGGGTTGAGCAGTTCTTC
TRBJ2-1 | TRBV29-1 | few | - | 16 | CSVEVRRLSSYNEQFF | TGCAGCGTTGAAGTACGTCGCCTGAGCTCCTACAATGAGCAGTTCTTC
TRBJ1-1 | TRBV5-6 | few | - | 14 | CASNRRTLSTEAFF | TGTGCCAGCAATAGGAGGACGCTGTCGACTGAAGCTTTCTTT
TRBJ1-5 | TRBV15 | many | - | 12 | CATGFIDQPQHF | TGTGCCACCGGGTTTATTGATCAGCCCCAGCATTTT
TRBJ1-3 | TRBV29-1 | many | - | 11 | CSGYAGNTIYF | TGCAGCGGATACGCTGGAAACACCATATATTTT
TRBJ2-2 | TRBV24-1 | - | - | 15 | CATSDTGTGTGELFF | TGTGCCACCAGTGACACCGGGACGGGCACCGGGGAGCTGTTTTTT
TRBJ2-7 | TRBV12-3/TRBV12-4 | many | - | 13 | CASSLELIPEQYF | TGTGCCAGCAGTTTAGAACTAATTCCCGAGCAGTACTTC